This TCR beta chain was obtained from a study of blood T cell repertoires in COVID-19. At the level of the study: The analysed material was cDNA or gDNA that came from T cells, B-cell-depleted T cells, or PBMCs.

V lost 7 bases to trimming and J lost 4 bases; unmatched junction nucleotides: 9. The CDR3 is made up of 14 amino acids. Germline assignment: CDR1 SGHRS and CDR2 YFSETQ. As originally analysed: Amplification with reference gene primers provided the estimates of nucleated cell counts. Method: immunoSEQ multiplex PCR; TCRdb's copy keeps in-frame clones and lacks some. From that table come the V and J calls and clone size; the DNA was used to work out D and trimming. Of more than 95,000 clones listed, about four fifths are singletons. This clone was observed a single time. This TCR was sampled from a woman of 80 years or more with acute or convalescent COVID-19. Sequenced sample: peripheral blood. The chain is built from TRBV5-1 and TRBJ2-7, with 9 bases matching TRBD1. In DNA form, the CDR3 reads TGCGCCAGCGGAGGGACAGGGATAGGATACGAGCAGTACTTC. As protein: CASGGTGIGYEQYF.